This is a list of T cell receptor beta chains from one sample in a study of T cell changes during pregnancy in multiple sclerosis. Sequenced by immunoSEQ multiplex PCR; TCRdb stores in-frame clones only, minus some. The data hold some 40,000 clones, with about 94% observed a single time. This material consisted of CD4+ T cells from peripheral blood mononuclear cells, taken in the second trimester of pregnancy. The source of these receptors is a female donor with multiple sclerosis, enrolled in a pregnancy study. Each CDR3 is given with its conserved first and last residue. The D gene is left open where the match is weak. Clone size, where shown, is once, few, many, or a class for clones that have expanded.

J gene: TRBJ2-5; clone size: NA; V gene: TRBV5-1; D gene: NA; CDR3 protein: CASSPTGGGETQYF; CDR3 DNA: TGCGCCAGCAGCCCGACGGGCGGAGGAGAGACCCAGTACTTC
J gene: TRBJ2-2; clone size: NA; V gene: TRBV4-3; D gene: TRBD1; CDR3 protein: CASSQGAGQGAVGGELFF; CDR3 DNA: TGCGCCAGCAGCCAAGGCGCGGGACAGGGGGCGGTTGGCGGGGAGCTGTTTTTT
J gene: TRBJ2-7; clone size: NA; V gene: TRBV6-5; D gene: NA; CDR3 protein: CASTQGTPYEQYF; CDR3 DNA: TGTGCCAGCACACAGGGTACCCCCTACGAGCAGTACTTC
J gene: TRBJ2-7; clone size: once; V gene: TRBV4-1; D gene: NA; CDR3 protein: CASSQPTRWYEQYF; CDR3 DNA: TGCGCCAGCAGCCAACCGACTCGGTGGTACGAGCAGTACTTC
J gene: TRBJ2-5; clone size: NA; V gene: TRBV10-3; D gene: TRBD2; CDR3 protein: CATRGLAGAETQYF; CDR3 DNA: TGTGCCACTCGGGGTCTAGCGGGAGCAGAGACCCAGTACTTC
J gene: TRBJ2-3; clone size: NA; V gene: TRBV4-1; D gene: TRBD2; CDR3 protein: CASSQLTTSGRTSTDTQYF; CDR3 DNA: TGCGCCAGCAGCCAATTAACGACTAGCGGGAGGACAAGCACAGATACGCAGTATTTT
J gene: TRBJ1-2; clone size: NA; V gene: TRBV10-3; D gene: NA; CDR3 protein: CAISEGAGANYGYTF; CDR3 DNA: TGTGCCATCAGTGAAGGGGCAGGGGCTAACTATGGCTACACCTTC
J gene: TRBJ2-7; clone size: NA; V gene: TRBV6-6; D gene: NA; CDR3 protein: CASSYSGGTYEQYF; CDR3 DNA: TGTGCCAGCAGTTACTCTGGCGGAACCTACGAGCAGTACTTC
J gene: TRBJ1-2; clone size: NA; V gene: TRBV19; D gene: TRBD1; CDR3 protein: CASSPRQGNYGYTF; CDR3 DNA: TGTGCCAGTAGTCCACGACAGGGGAACTATGGCTACACCTTC
J gene: TRBJ2-1; clone size: NA; V gene: TRBV25-1; D gene: TRBD2; CDR3 protein: CASSEFGRGAYNEQFF; CDR3 DNA: TGTGCCAGCAGTGAATTCGGGCGGGGGGCCTACAATGAGCAGTTCTTC
J gene: TRBJ2-1; clone size: NA; V gene: TRBV9; D gene: TRBD2; CDR3 protein: CASGRRGGLAGEQFF; CDR3 DNA: TGTGCCAGCGGCCGGCGGGGGGGCCTCGCGGGGGAGCAGTTCTTC
J gene: TRBJ2-5; clone size: NA; V gene: TRBV5-1; D gene: NA; CDR3 protein: CASSPNGGQETQYF; CDR3 DNA: TGCGCCAGCAGCCCGAACGGGGGTCAAGAGACCCAGTACTTC
J gene: TRBJ1-2; clone size: NA; V gene: TRBV27; D gene: NA; CDR3 protein: CAVLSPRGGGYTF; CDR3 DNA: TGTGCCGTTCTTTCACCAAGAGGGGGAGGCTACACCTTC
J gene: TRBJ1-1; clone size: NA; V gene: TRBV5-1; D gene: TRBD1; CDR3 protein: CASKNRTGGGGTEAFF; CDR3 DNA: TGCGCCAGCAAAAACCGGACAGGGGGAGGTGGCACTGAAGCTTTCTTT
J gene: TRBJ2-1; clone size: NA; V gene: TRBV10-3; D gene: TRBD2; CDR3 protein: CATKTSGPFNEQFF; CDR3 DNA: TGTGCCACCAAGACTAGCGGCCCCTTCAATGAGCAGTTCTTC
J gene: TRBJ1-2; clone size: NA; V gene: TRBV7-9; D gene: TRBD1; CDR3 protein: CASSPGTGRGYTF; CDR3 DNA: TGTGCCAGCAGCCCGGGGACAGGGAGAGGCTACACCTTC
J gene: TRBJ1-5; clone size: NA; V gene: TRBV5-6; D gene: NA; CDR3 protein: CASSLAFGENQPQHF; CDR3 DNA: TGTGCCAGCAGCTTGGCCTTCGGGGAAAATCAGCCCCAGCATTTT
J gene: TRBJ2-7; clone size: NA; V gene: TRBV5-5; D gene: NA; CDR3 protein: CASSLAREGGFSYEQYF; CDR3 DNA: TGTGCCAGCAGCTTGGCCAGGGAGGGGGGCTTCTCCTACGAGCAGTACTTC
J gene: TRBJ2-5; clone size: NA; V gene: TRBV19; D gene: TRBD2; CDR3 protein: CATRSGLAGGETQYF; CDR3 DNA: TGTGCCACCCGATCCGGACTAGCGGGAGGGGAGACCCAGTACTTC
J gene: TRBJ2-2; clone size: NA; V gene: TRBV7-2; D gene: NA; CDR3 protein: CASSLGGPAGELFF; CDR3 DNA: TGTGCCAGCAGCCTGGGGGGGCCGGCCGGGGAGCTGTTTTTT
J gene: TRBJ1-1; clone size: NA; V gene: TRBV18; D gene: TRBD1; CDR3 protein: CASSPPGTGGNTEAFF; CDR3 DNA: TGTGCCAGCTCACCACCGGGGACAGGGGGGAACACTGAAGCTTTCTTT
J gene: TRBJ2-3; clone size: NA; V gene: TRBV7-8; D gene: TRBD2; CDR3 protein: CASRGTTTDTQYF; CDR3 DNA: TGTGCCAGCAGGGGGACTACTACAGATACGCAGTATTTT
J gene: TRBJ2-7; clone size: NA; V gene: TRBV6-6; D gene: TRBD2; CDR3 protein: CASSYPGGSNEQYF; CDR3 DNA: TGTGCCAGCAGTTACCCCGGGGGGTCCAACGAGCAGTACTTC
J gene: TRBJ1-2; clone size: NA; V gene: TRBV20-1; D gene: TRBD1; CDR3 protein: CSATTGGSYTF; CDR3 DNA: TGCAGTGCTACTACAGGGGGCTCCTACACCTTC
J gene: TRBJ2-1; clone size: once; V gene: TRBV4-2; D gene: TRBD2; CDR3 protein: CASSQGAVSGGPYNEQFF; CDR3 DNA: TGTGCCAGCAGCCAAGGCGCAGTAAGCGGGGGCCCCTACAATGAGCAGTTCTTC
J gene: TRBJ1-5; clone size: NA; V gene: TRBV19; D gene: NA; CDR3 protein: CASSPSFGGLGNQPQHF; CDR3 DNA: TGTGCCAGTAGTCCTTCATTCGGGGGGCTGGGCAATCAGCCCCAGCATTTT
J gene: TRBJ2-2; clone size: NA; V gene: TRBV7-3; D gene: NA; CDR3 protein: CASSPSRGNTGELFF; CDR3 DNA: TGTGCCAGCAGCCCAAGCAGGGGGAACACCGGGGAGCTGTTTTTT
J gene: TRBJ2-3; clone size: NA; V gene: TRBV5-4; D gene: NA; CDR3 protein: CASSLYGFGDTQYF; CDR3 DNA: TGTGCCAGCAGCTTGTACGGGTTTGGGGATACGCAGTATTTT
J gene: TRBJ1-6; clone size: NA; V gene: TRBV7-9; D gene: TRBD1; CDR3 protein: CASSSGQSNSPLHF; CDR3 DNA: TGTGCCAGCAGCTCGGGACAGAGTAATTCACCCCTCCACTTT
J gene: TRBJ2-1; clone size: NA; V gene: TRBV30; D gene: NA; CDR3 protein: CAWSALLGVRNEQFF; CDR3 DNA: TGTGCCTGGAGTGCCTTACTAGGCGTCAGGAATGAGCAGTTCTTC
J gene: TRBJ1-2; clone size: NA; V gene: TRBV6-6; D gene: TRBD1; CDR3 protein: CASSTGQGNYGYTF; CDR3 DNA: TGTGCCAGCAGTACTGGACAGGGCAACTATGGCTACACCTTC
J gene: TRBJ2-1; clone size: NA; V gene: TRBV2; D gene: NA; CDR3 protein: CASSRGYQWQGGEQFF; CDR3 DNA: TGTGCCAGCAGCAGAGGGTACCAATGGCAAGGTGGTGAGCAGTTCTTC
J gene: TRBJ1-5; clone size: NA; V gene: TRBV29-1; D gene: TRBD1; CDR3 protein: CRWGGRTGSSEPQHF; CDR3 DNA: TGCAGATGGGGTGGCCGGACAGGGTCCAGTGAGCCCCAGCATTTT
J gene: TRBJ2-1; clone size: NA; V gene: TRBV5-1; D gene: TRBD2; CDR3 protein: CASSLELAGGPEFF; CDR3 DNA: TGCGCCAGCAGCTTGGAGCTAGCGGGAGGGCCTGAGTTCTTC
J gene: TRBJ1-1; clone size: NA; V gene: TRBV18; D gene: TRBD1; CDR3 protein: CASSPLGTGANTEAFF; CDR3 DNA: TGTGCCAGCTCACCCCTAGGCACAGGGGCGAACACTGAAGCTTTCTTT
J gene: TRBJ2-1; clone size: once; V gene: TRBV7-6; D gene: NA; CDR3 protein: CASSLDFSSYNEQFF; CDR3 DNA: TGTGCCAGCAGCTTGGACTTCAGCTCCTACAATGAGCAGTTCTTC
J gene: TRBJ1-6; clone size: NA; V gene: TRBV18; D gene: NA; CDR3 protein: CASSPGTAESSPLHF; CDR3 DNA: TGTGCCAGCTCACCCGGGACTGCCGAGAGTTCACCCCTCCACTTT
J gene: TRBJ2-3; clone size: NA; V gene: TRBV6-1; D gene: TRBD2; CDR3 protein: CASSRGAGGTDTQYF; CDR3 DNA: TGTGCCAGCAGTCGTGGGGCGGGAGGTACAGATACGCAGTATTTT
J gene: TRBJ1-1; clone size: NA; V gene: TRBV2; D gene: NA; CDR3 protein: CASRVEGVGTEAFF; CDR3 DNA: TGTGCCAGCCGCGTTGAGGGGGTGGGAACTGAAGCTTTCTTT
J gene: TRBJ2-5; clone size: NA; V gene: TRBV27; D gene: NA; CDR3 protein: CASSANRVGQETQYF; CDR3 DNA: TGTGCCAGCAGTGCCAACAGGGTAGGGCAAGAGACCCAGTACTTC
J gene: TRBJ2-4; clone size: few; V gene: TRBV29-1; D gene: NA; CDR3 protein: CSVEDPGQTYKNIQYF; CDR3 DNA: TGCAGCGTTGAAGATCCGGGACAAACCTACAAAAACATTCAGTACTTC